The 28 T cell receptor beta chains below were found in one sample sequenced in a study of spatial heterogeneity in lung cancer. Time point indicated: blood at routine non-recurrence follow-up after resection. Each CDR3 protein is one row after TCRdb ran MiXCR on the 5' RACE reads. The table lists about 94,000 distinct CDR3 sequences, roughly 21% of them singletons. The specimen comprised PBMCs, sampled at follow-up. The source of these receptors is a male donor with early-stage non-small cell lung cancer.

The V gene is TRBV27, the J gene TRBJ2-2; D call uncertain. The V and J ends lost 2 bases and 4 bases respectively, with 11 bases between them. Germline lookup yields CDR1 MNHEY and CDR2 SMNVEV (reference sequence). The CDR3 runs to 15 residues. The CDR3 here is CASSLIGWGTGELFF. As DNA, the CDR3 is TGTGCCAGCAGTTTAATAGGGTGGGGCACCGGGGAGCTGTTTTTT.

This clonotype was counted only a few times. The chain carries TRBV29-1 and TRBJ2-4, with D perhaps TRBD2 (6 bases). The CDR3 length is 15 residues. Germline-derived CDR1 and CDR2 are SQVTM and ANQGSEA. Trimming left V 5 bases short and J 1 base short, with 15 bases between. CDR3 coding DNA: TGCAGCGTTAGGGTACGGGGGTCGGCCAAAAACATTCAGTACTTC. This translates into CSVRVRGSAKNIQYF.

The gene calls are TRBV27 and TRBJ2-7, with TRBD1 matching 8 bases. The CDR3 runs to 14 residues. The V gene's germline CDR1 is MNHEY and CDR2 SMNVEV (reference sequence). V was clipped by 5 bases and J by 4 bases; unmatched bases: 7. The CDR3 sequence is CASSTRDRQYEQYF. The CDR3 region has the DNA TGTGCCAGCAGTACCCGGGACAGGCAATACGAGCAGTACTTC.

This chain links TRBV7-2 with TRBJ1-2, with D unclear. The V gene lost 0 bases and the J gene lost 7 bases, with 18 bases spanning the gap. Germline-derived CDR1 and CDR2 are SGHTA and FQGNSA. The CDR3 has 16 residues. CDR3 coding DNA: TGTGCCAGCAGCTTAGCATCACGAACAGAGTTAGGTGGCTACACCTTC. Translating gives CASSLASRTELGGYTF. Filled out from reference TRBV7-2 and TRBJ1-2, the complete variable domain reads GAGVSQSPSNKVTEKGKDVELRCDPISGHTALYWYRQSLGQGLEFLIYFQGNSAPDKSGLPSDRFSAERTGGSVSTLTIQRTQQEDSAVYLCASSLASRTELGGYTFGSGTRLTVV.

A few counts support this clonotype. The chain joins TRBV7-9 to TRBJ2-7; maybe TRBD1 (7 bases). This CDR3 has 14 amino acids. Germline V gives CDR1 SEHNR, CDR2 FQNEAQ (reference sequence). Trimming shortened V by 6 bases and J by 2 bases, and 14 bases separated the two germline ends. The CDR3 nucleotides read TGTGCCAGCAGGGGGCGGGACAGTCCCTACGAGCAGTACTTC. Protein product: CASRGRDSPYEQYF.

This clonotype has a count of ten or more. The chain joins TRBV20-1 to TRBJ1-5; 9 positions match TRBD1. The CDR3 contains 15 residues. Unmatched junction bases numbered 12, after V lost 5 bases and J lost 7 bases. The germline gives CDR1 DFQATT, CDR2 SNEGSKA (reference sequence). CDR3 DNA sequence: TGCAGTGCTCGGGAACAGGGGGCCCTTGGGCAGCCCCAGCATTTT. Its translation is CSAREQGALGQPQHF.

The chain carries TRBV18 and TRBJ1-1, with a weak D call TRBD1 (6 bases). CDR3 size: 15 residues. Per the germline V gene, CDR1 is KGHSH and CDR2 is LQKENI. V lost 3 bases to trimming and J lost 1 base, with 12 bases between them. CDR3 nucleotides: TGTGCCAGCTCACCCTACAGGGAGCGGAACACTGAAGCTTTCTTT. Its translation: CASSPYRERNTEAFF.

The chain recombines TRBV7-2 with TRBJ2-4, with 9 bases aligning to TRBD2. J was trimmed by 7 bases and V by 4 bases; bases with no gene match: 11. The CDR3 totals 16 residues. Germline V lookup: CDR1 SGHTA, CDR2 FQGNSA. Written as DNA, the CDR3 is TGTGCCAGCAGCTACTCCCCCACCCTAGCGGGGAACATTCAGTACTTC. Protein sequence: CASSYSPTLAGNIQYF.

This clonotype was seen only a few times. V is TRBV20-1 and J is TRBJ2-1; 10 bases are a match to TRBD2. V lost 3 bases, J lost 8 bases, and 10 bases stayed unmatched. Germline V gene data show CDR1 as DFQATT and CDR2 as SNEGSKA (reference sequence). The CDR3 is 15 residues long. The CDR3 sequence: CSASSGGAISYEQFF. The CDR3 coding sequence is TGCAGTGCTAGCAGCGGGGGGGCCATTTCCTATGAGCAGTTCTTC.

CDR3 nucleotide sequence: TGCGCCAGCAGCTTGGCAGTCACAGATACGCAGTATTTT. It specifies CASSLAVTDTQYF. The V gene is TRBV5-1, the J gene TRBJ2-3, with D unresolved. The CDR3 has 13 amino acids. V was clipped by 0 bases and J by 2 bases, with 4 bases between them. The germline V gene has CDR1 SGHRS and CDR2 YFSETQ. Combining the CDR3 with reference TRBV5-1 and TRBJ2-3 gives the whole variable domain KAGVTQTPRYLIKTRGQQVTLSCSPISGHRSVSWYQQTPGQGLQFLFEYFSETQRNKGNFPGRFSGRQFSNSRSEMNVSTLELGDSALYLCASSLAVTDTQYFGPGTRLTVL.

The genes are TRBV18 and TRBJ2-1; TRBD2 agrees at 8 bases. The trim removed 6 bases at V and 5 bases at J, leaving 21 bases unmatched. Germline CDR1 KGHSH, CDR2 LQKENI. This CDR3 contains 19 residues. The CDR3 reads CASSRLLPWERESDNEQFF. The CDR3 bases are TGTGCCAGCTCGCGTCTACTTCCCTGGGAGCGGGAGTCCGACAATGAGCAGTTCTTC.

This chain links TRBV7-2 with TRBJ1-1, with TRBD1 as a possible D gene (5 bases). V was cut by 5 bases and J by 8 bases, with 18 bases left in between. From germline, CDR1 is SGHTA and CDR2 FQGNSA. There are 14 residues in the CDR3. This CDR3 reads CASSPLGGEGEAFF. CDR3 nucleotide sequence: TGTGCCAGCAGCCCCCTCGGGGGGGAGGGGGAAGCTTTCTTT.

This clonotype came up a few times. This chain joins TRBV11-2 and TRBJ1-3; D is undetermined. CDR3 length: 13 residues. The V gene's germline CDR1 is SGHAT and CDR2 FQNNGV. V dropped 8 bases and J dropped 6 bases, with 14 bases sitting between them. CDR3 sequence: CASGRGSENTIYF. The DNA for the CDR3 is TGTGCCAGCGGACGGGGATCCGAAAACACCATATATTTT.

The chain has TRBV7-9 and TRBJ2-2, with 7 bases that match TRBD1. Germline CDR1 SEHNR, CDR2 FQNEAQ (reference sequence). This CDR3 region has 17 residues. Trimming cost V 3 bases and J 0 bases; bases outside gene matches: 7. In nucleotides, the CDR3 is TGTGCCAGCAGCTTTTCCAGACAGGGACCGAACACCGGGGAGCTGTTTTTT. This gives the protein CASSFSRQGPNTGELFF.

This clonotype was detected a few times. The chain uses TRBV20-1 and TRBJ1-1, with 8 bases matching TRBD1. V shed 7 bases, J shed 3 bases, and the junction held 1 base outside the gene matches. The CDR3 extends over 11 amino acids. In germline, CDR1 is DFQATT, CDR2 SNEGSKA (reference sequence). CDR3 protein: CSVDRDTEAFF. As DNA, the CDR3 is TGCAGTGTGGACAGGGACACTGAAGCTTTCTTT.

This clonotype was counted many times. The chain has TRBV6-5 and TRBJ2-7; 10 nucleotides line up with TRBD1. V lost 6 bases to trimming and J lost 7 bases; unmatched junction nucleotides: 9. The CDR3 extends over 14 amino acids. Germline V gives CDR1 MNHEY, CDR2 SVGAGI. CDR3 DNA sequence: TGTGCCAGCAGGATGGGACAGGGGAATTGGGAGCAGTACTTC. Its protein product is CASRMGQGNWEQYF.

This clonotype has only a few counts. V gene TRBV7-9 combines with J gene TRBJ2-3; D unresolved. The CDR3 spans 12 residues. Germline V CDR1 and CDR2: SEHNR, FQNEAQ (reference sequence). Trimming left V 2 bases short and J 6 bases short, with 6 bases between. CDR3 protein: CASSLYMDTQYF. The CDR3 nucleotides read TGTGCCAGCAGCTTATATATGGATACGCAGTATTTT.

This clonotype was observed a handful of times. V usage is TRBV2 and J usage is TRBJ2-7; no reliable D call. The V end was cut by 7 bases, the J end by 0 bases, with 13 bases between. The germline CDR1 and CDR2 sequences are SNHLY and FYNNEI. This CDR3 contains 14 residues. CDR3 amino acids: CASTSTSSSYEQYF. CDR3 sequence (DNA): TGTGCCAGCACCTCGACGAGCTCCTCCTACGAGCAGTACTTC.

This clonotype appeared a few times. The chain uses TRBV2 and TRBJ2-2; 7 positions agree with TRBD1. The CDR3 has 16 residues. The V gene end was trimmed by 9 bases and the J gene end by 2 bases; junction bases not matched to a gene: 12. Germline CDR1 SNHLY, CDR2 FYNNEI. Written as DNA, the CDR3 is TGTGCCAGACAGGGGAATCGAGGCCCAAACACCGGGGAGCTGTTTTTT. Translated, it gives CARQGNRGPNTGELFF.

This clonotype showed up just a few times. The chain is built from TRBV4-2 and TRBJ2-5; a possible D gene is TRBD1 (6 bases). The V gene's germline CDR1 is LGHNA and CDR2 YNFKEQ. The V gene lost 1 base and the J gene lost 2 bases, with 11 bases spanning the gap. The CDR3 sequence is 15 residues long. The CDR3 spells CASSQGHRAQETQYF. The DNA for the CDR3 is TGTGCCAGCAGCCAAGGGCACAGGGCACAAGAGACCCAGTACTTC.

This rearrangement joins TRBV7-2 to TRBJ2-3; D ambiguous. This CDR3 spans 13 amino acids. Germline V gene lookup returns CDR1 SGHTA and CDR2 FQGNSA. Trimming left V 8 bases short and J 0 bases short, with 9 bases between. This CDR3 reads CASRISSTDTQYF. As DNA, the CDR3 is TGTGCCAGCCGAATCTCTAGCACAGATACGCAGTATTTT. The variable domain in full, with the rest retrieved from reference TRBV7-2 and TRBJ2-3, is GAGVSQSPSNKVTEKGKDVELRCDPISGHTALYWYRQSLGQGLEFLIYFQGNSAPDKSGLPSDRFSAERTGGSVSTLTIQRTQQEDSAVYLCASRISSTDTQYFGPGTRLTVL.

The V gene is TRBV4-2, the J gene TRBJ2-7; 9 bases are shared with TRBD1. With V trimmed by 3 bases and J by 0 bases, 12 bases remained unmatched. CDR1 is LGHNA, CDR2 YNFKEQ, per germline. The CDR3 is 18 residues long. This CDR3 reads CASSQNEVGTGSSYEQYF. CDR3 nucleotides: TGTGCCAGCAGCCAGAATGAGGTCGGGACAGGGAGCTCCTACGAGCAGTACTTC.

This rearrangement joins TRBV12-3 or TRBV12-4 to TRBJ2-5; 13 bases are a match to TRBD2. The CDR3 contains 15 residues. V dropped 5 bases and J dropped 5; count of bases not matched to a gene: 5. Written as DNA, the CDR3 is TGTGCCAGCAGTCTCAGGACTAGCGGGGGCGAGACCCAGTACTTC. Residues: CASSLRTSGGETQYF.

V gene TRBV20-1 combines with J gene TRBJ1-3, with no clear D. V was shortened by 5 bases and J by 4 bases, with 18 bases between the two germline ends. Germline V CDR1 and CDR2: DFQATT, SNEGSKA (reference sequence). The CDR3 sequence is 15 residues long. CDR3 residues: CSARTPQRWGNTIYF. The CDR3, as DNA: TGCAGTGCTCGGACCCCACAAAGGTGGGGAAACACCATATATTTT.

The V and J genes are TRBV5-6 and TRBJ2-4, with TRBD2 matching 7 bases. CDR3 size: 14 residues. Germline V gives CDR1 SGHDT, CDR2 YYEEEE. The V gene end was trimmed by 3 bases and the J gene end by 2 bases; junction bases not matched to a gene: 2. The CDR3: CASSWEGTKNIQYF. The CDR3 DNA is TGTGCCAGCAGCTGGGAGGGGACCAAAAACATTCAGTACTTC.

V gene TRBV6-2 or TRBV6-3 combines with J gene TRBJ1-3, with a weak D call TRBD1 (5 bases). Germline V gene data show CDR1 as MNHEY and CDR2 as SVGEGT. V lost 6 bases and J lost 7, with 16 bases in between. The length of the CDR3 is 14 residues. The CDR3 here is CASSPGGEGNTIYF. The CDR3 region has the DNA TGTGCCAGCAGCCCCGGCGGTGAGGGGAACACCATATATTTT.

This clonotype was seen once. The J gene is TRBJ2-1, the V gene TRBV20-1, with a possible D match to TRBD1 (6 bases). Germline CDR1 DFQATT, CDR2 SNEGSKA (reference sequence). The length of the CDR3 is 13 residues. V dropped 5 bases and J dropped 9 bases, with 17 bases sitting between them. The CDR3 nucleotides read TGCAGTGCTGTGGTCCCGGGGACACGTGAGCAGTTCTTC. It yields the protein CSAVVPGTREQFF.

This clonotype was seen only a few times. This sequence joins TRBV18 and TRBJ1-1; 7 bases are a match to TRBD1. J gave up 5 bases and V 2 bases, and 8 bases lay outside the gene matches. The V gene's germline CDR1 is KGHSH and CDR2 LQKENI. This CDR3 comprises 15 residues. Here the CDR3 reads CASSPRGGEVTEAFF. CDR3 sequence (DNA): TGTGCCAGCTCACCAAGAGGGGGCGAAGTTACTGAAGCTTTCTTT. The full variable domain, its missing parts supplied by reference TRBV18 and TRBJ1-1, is NAGVMQNPRHLVRRRGQEARLRCSPMKGHSHVYWYRQLPEEGLKFMVYLQKENIIDESGMPKERFSAEFPKEGPSILRIQQVVRGDSAAYFCASSPRGGEVTEAFFGQGTRLTVV.